The T cell receptor beta chain described here comes from a study of blood T cell repertoires in COVID-19. Overall study: There were acute and convalescent COVID-19 samples, and they came from the United States, Italy and Spain.

Assay used: immunoSEQ multiplex PCR; TCRdb lists only in-frame clones, some missing. The sample holds 90,000 to 130,000 clones; less than 75% are singletons and the top ten take 7.6%. Germline CDR1 and CDR2: SGHTA and FQGTGA. This CDR3 comprises 15 residues. Trimming pared 5 bases from V and 2 bases from J, leaving 10 bases between. V is TRBV7-3 and J is TRBJ2-6; D uncertain. Sequences were obtained from peripheral blood. This clonotype originated in a woman aged 60-70 years with acute or convalescent COVID-19. DNA for the CDR3: TGTGCCAGCAGCCCAACTGACACTGGGGCCAACGTCCTGACTTTC. It translates to CASSPTDTGANVLTF. The full variable domain, completed using reference TRBV7-3 and TRBJ2-6, is GAGVSQTPSNKVTEKGKYVELRCDPISGHTALYWYRQSLGQGPEFLIYFQGTGAADDSGLPNDRFFAVRPEGSVSTLKIQRTERGDSAVYLCASSPTDTGANVLTFGAGSRLTVL.